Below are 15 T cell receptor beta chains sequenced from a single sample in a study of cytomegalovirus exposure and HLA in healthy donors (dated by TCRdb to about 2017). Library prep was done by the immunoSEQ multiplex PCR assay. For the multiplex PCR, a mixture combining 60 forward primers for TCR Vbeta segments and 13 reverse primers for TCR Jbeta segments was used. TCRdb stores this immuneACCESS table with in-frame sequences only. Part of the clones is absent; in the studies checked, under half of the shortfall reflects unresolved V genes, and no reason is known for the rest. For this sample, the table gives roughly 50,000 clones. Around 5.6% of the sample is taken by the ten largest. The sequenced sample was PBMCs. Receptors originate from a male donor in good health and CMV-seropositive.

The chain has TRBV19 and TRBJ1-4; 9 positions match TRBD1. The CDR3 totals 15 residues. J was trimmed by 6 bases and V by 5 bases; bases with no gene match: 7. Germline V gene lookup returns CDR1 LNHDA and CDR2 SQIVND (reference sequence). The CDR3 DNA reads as TGTGCCAGTAGTCTCCCCCGGGACAGGGATGAAAAACTGTTTTTT. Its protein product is CASSLPRDRDEKLFF. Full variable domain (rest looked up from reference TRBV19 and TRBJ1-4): DGGITQSPKYLFRKEGQNVTLSCEQNLNHDAMYWYRQDPGQGLRLIYYSQIVNDFQKGDIAEGYSVSREKKESFPLTVTSAQKNPTAFYLCASSLPRDRDEKLFFGSGTQLSVL.

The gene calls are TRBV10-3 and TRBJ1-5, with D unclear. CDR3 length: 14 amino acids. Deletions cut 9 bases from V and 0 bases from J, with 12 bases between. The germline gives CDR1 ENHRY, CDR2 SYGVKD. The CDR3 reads CAIREEYSNQPQHF. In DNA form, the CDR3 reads TGTGCCATAAGGGAGGAGTATAGCAATCAGCCCCAGCATTTT.

CDR3 bases: TGTGCCAGCAGCGTAGGGGACAGATCCTACGAGCAGTACTTC. This codes for CASSVGDRSYEQYF. The J gene is TRBJ2-7, the V gene TRBV9; 7 bases line up with TRBD1. Germline V lookup: CDR1 SGDLS, CDR2 YYNGEE. This CDR3 spans 14 amino acids. The trim removed 0 bases at V and 1 base at J, leaving 1 base unmatched. The full variable domain, rest sourced from reference TRBV9 and TRBJ2-7, is DSGVTQTPKHLITATGQRVTLRCSPRSGDLSVYWYQQSLDQGLQFLIQYYNGEERAKGNILERFSAQQFPDLHSELNLSSLELGDSALYFCASSVGDRSYEQYFGPGTRLTVT.

CDR3 DNA sequence: TGTGCCAGCAGTACGTTGGGGCAGGGGAATGGCTACACCTTC. It is translated as CASSTLGQGNGYTF. The J gene is TRBJ1-2, the V gene TRBV27, with D possibly matching TRBD1 (6 bases). V was pared by 5 bases and J by 6 bases, with 16 bases between. Looked up from germline, CDR1 is MNHEY and CDR2 is SMNVEV (reference sequence). The CDR3 runs 14 residues.

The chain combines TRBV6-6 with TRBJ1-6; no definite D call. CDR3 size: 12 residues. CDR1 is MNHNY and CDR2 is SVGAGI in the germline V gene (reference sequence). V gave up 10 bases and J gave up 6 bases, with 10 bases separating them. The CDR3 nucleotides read TGTGCCACAGGAGGGCCTAATTCACCCCTCCACTTT. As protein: CATGGPNSPLHF.

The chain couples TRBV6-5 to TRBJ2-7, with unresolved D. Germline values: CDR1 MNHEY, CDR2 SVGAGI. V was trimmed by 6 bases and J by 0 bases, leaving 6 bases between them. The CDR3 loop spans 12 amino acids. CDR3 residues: CASRTVSYEQYF. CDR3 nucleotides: TGTGCCAGCAGAACGGTCTCCTACGAGCAGTACTTC.

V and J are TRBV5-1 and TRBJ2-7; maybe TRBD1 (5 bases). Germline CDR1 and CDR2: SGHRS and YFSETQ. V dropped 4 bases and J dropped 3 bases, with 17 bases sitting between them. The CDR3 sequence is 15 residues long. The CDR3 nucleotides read TGCGCCAGCAGCAAAGACGCCGGACAAGACTACGAGCAGTACTTC. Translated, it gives CASSKDAGQDYEQYF.

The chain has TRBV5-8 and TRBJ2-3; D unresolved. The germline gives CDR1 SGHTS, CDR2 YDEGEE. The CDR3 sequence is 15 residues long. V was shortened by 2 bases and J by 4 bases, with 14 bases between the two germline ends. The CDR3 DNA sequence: TGTGCCAGCAGCTTTGTTTTAGTAAACTCAGATACGCAGTATTTT. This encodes CASSFVLVNSDTQYF. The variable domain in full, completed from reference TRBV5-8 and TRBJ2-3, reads EAGVTQSPTHLIKTRGQQATLRCSPISGHTSVYWYQQALGLGLQFLLWYDEGEERNRGNFPPRFSGRQFPNYSSELNVNALELEDSALYLCASSFVLVNSDTQYFGPGTRLTVL.

CDR3 loop: CASSVDRVYEQYF. In DNA form, the CDR3 reads TGTGCCAGCAGTGTGGACAGGGTTTACGAGCAGTACTTC. V and J are TRBV2 and TRBJ2-7; 8 bases are a match to TRBD1. The CDR3 has 13 amino acids. Germline CDR1 and CDR2: SNHLY and FYNNEI. Losses at the gene ends were 4 bases for V and 4 bases for J; bases not matched to a gene: 3. Combining the CDR3 with reference TRBV2 and TRBJ2-7 gives the whole variable domain EPEVTQTPSHQVTQMGQEVILRCVPISNHLYFYWYRQILGQKVEFLVSFYNNEISEKSEIFDDQFSVERPDGSNFTLKIRSTKLEDSAMYFCASSVDRVYEQYFGPGTRLTVT.

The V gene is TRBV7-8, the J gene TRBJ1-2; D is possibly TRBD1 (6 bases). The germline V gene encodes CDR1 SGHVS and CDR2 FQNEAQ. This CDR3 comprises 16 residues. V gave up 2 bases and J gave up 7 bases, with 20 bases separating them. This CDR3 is CASSLSGRGGALGYTF. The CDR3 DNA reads TGTGCCAGCAGCTTATCGGGGAGGGGGGGGGCGCTTGGCTACACCTTC.

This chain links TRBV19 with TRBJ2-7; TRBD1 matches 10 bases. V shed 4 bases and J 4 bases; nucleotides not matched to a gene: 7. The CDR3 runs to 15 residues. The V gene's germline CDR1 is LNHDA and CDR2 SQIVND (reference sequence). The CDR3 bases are TGTGCCAGTAGTAGACCGGGACAGGGGACATACGAGCAGTACTTC. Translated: CASSRPGQGTYEQYF. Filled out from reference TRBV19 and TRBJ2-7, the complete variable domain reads DGGITQSPKYLFRKEGQNVTLSCEQNLNHDAMYWYRQDPGQGLRLIYYSQIVNDFQKGDIAEGYSVSREKKESFPLTVTSAQKNPTAFYLCASSRPGQGTYEQYFGPGTRLTVT.

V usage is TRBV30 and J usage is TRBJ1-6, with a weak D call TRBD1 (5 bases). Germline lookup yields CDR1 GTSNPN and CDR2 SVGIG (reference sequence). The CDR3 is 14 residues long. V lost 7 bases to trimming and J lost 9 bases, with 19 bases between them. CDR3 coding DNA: TGTGCCTTCCGAGTCGAGCAGGGCGGTTCACCCCTCCACTTT. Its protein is CAFRVEQGGSPLHF.

Here the CDR3 DNA reads TGTGCCAGCAGTGACCCAAGGCAGGGCTTGAGTCAGCCCCAGCATTTT. The encoded protein is CASSDPRQGLSQPQHF. The V gene is TRBV6-1, the J gene TRBJ1-5; tentatively, D is TRBD1 (5 bases). V lost 3 bases and J lost 6, with 18 bases in between. From germline, CDR1 is MNHNS and CDR2 SASEGT. The CDR3 covers 16 residues.

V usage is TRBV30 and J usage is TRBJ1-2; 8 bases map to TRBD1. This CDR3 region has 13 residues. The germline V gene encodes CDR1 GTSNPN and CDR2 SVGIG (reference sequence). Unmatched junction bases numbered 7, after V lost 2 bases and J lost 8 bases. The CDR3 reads CAWSTTGTGGYTF. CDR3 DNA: TGTGCCTGGAGTACGACCGGGACAGGAGGCTACACCTTC.

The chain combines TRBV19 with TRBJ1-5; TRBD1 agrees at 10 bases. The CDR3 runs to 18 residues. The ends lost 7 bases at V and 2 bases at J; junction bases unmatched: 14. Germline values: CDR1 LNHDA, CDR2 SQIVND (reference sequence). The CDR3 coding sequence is TGTGCCAGTACCCAAATCCGGGACAGGGGACCCGGCAATCAGCCCCAGCATTTT. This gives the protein CASTQIRDRGPGNQPQHF. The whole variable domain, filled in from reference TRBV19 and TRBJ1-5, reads DGGITQSPKYLFRKEGQNVTLSCEQNLNHDAMYWYRQDPGQGLRLIYYSQIVNDFQKGDIAEGYSVSREKKESFPLTVTSAQKNPTAFYLCASTQIRDRGPGNQPQHFGDGTRLSIL.